This entry lists 27 T cell receptor beta chains sequenced from one sample in a study of T cell repertoires in cytomegalovirus infection. TCRdb recomputed calls from the reads with MiXCR, one row per CDR3 protein. This sample has 310,000 or so distinct CDR3 sequences; around 10% occur once, and the top ten carry less than 3%. The sample taken for sequencing was PBMCs. The receptors derive from a human donor in good health (CMV status not recorded). Some clones in this sample may be carry-over from other donors' samples.

This clonotype came up a few times. The J gene is TRBJ1-4, the V gene TRBV5-1; unclear D gene. From germline, CDR1 is SGHRS and CDR2 YFSETQ. V lost 4 bases to trimming and J lost 0 bases, with 10 bases between them. CDR3 length equals 15 residues. CDR3 sequence (DNA): TGCGCCAGCAGCACCGTACCTGCAACTAATGAAAAACTGTTTTTT. Protein: CASSTVPATNEKLFF.

The chain carries TRBV3-1 and TRBJ2-7; D is undetermined. V lost 2 bases, J lost 4 bases, and 9 bases lay in between. This CDR3 region has 13 residues. Germline CDR1 and CDR2: LGHDT and YNNKEL (reference sequence). The CDR3 loop reads CASSQPPAYEQYF. The CDR3, as DNA: TGTGCCAGCAGCCAACCACCTGCTTACGAGCAGTACTTC.

As to this clonotype: The germline gene is not matched at one end of the junction; a read error may be the cause. This rearrangement joins TRBV19 to TRBJ1-5, with D tentatively TRBD1 (5 bases). This CDR3 spans 13 amino acids. CDR1 and CDR2 from the germline V gene are LNHDA and SQIVND (reference sequence). CDR3 coding DNA: TGTGCCGTCAGGGAAACTGCCTCTCAGTCCCAGCATTTT. Translated: CAVRETASQSQHF.

Ten or more counts support this clonotype. This rearrangement joins TRBV7-9 to TRBJ1-5; tentative D call: TRBD1 (5 bases). Germline V gene sequence: CDR1 SEHNR, CDR2 FQNEAQ (reference sequence). This CDR3 region has 14 residues. V was clipped by 4 bases and J by 0 bases, with 7 bases between them. The CDR3 loop reads CASSSGTSNQPQHF. The DNA for the CDR3 is TGTGCCAGCAGCTCGGGGACTAGCAATCAGCCCCAGCATTTT.

There are a few counts of this clonotype. The DNA for the CDR3 is TGTGCCAGCAGCCAACCGACAGGTCACACAGATACGCAGTATTTT. This encodes CASSQPTGHTDTQYF. V usage is TRBV14 and J usage is TRBJ2-3; tentative D call: TRBD1 (6 bases). The CDR3 extends over 15 amino acids. The germline V gene encodes CDR1 SGHDN and CDR2 FVKESK. The V end was cut by 2 bases, the J end by 2 bases, with 11 bases between.

Details on this clonotype: A much larger clone lies a single base off, so this may be a read error. V is TRBV7-9 and J is TRBJ1-1; a weak D match, TRBD1 (5 bases). CDR1 is SEHNR, CDR2 FQNEAQ, per germline (reference sequence). The CDR3 totals 11 residues. In DNA form, the CDR3 reads TGTGCCTGCAGCCCCCGGGACGTCGGCTCCTTT. Translated, it gives CACSPRDVGSF.

This clonotype was found many times. CDR3 region: CSASPTSGGAYEQYF. The CDR3 nucleotides read TGCAGTGCTAGCCCGACTAGCGGGGGGGCGTACGAGCAGTACTTC. The chain uses TRBV20-1 and TRBJ2-7, with TRBD2 identical over 14 bases. Germline assignment: CDR1 DFQATT and CDR2 SNEGSKA (reference sequence). This CDR3 spans 15 amino acids. Unmatched junction bases numbered 5, after V lost 3 bases and J lost 4 bases.

Ten or more counts support this clonotype. The chain links TRBV7-2 to TRBJ2-7; the match to TRBD1 covers 8 bases. This CDR3 has 14 amino acids. J gave up 2 bases and V 5 bases, and 5 bases lay outside the gene matches. The germline gives CDR1 SGHTA, CDR2 FQGNSA. The CDR3 spells CASSPQGAAYEQYV. In nucleotides, the CDR3 is TGTGCCAGCAGCCCCCAGGGGGCGGCCTACGAGCAGTACGTC.

This clonotype was seen many times. The V call is TRBV29-1, the J call TRBJ2-5, with D possibly TRBD1 on 6 matching bases. V was shortened by 7 bases and J by 2 bases, with 14 bases between the two germline ends. The CDR3 spans 13 residues. Germline V gives CDR1 SQVTM, CDR2 ANQGSEA. The CDR3 DNA reads TGCAGCGCCGATGGACAGAGACAAGAGACCCAGTACTTC. Its translation: CSADGQRQETQYF. Full variable domain (missing parts from reference TRBV29-1 and TRBJ2-5): SAVISQKPSRDICQRGTSLTIQCQVDSQVTMMFWYRQQPGQSLTLIATANQGSEATYESGFVIDKFPISRPNLTFSTLTVSNMSPEDSSIYLCSADGQRQETQYFGPGTRLLVL.

This clonotype was observed a handful of times. In nucleotides, the CDR3 is TGTGCCAGCAGTCCCGGGACTAGCTTCAATGAGCAGTTCTTC. Its translation is CASSPGTSFNEQFF. The V and J genes are TRBV2 and TRBJ2-1, with 9 positions matching TRBD2. This CDR3 has 14 amino acids. V was clipped by 5 bases and J by 6 bases; unmatched bases: 5. Germline CDR1 SNHLY, CDR2 FYNNEI.

This clonotype has at least ten counts. The gene calls are TRBV6-2 or TRBV6-3 and TRBJ1-1; D remains unclear. CDR3 length: 13 amino acids. CDR1 is MNHEY and CDR2 is SVGEGT in the germline V gene. Deletions cut 10 bases from V and 0 bases from J, with 12 bases between. CDR3 DNA sequence: TGTGCCACCCGCTGGGTCTTGAACACTGAAGCTTTCTTT. Amino acid sequence: CATRWVLNTEAFF.

There are many counts of this clonotype. The V gene is TRBV6-5, the J gene TRBJ2-7, with D possibly being TRBD1 (6 bases). V lost 0 bases to trimming and J lost 2 bases, with 23 bases between them. Germline V gives CDR1 MNHEY, CDR2 SVGAGI. The CDR3 totals 19 residues. In DNA, the CDR3 is TGTGCCAGCAGTTACTCGCTACAGGCAGGGGTTAACAGGGCCTACGAGCAGTACTTC. This encodes CASSYSLQAGVNRAYEQYF.

This clonotype was found many times. The rearrangement uses TRBV6-2 or TRBV6-3 and TRBJ2-3, with TRBD2 identical over 8 bases. Germline CDR1 reads MNHEY; CDR2 reads SVGEGT. This CDR3 is built from 11 residues. The V gene end was trimmed by 5 bases and the J gene end by 8 bases; junction bases not matched to a gene: 0. CDR3: CASSREGTQYF. CDR3 coding DNA: TGTGCCAGCAGTCGGGAGGGTACGCAGTATTTT.

This clonotype was seen at least ten times. V usage is TRBV2 and J usage is TRBJ2-1; 7 nucleotides line up with TRBD2. CDR3 length: 16 amino acids. CDR1 is SNHLY and CDR2 is FYNNEI in the germline V gene. The trim removed 3 bases at V and 2 bases at J, leaving 7 bases unmatched. The CDR3 protein is CASSEGRGSPYNEQFF. The CDR3 bases are TGTGCCAGCAGTGAGGGGCGGGGGTCCCCCTACAATGAGCAGTTCTTC.

This clonotype was seen ten or more times. The gene calls are TRBV10-3 and TRBJ2-5; the match to TRBD2 covers 7 bases. The CDR3 spans 15 residues. The germline V gene has CDR1 ENHRY and CDR2 SYGVKD. V was pared by 5 bases and J by 3 bases, with 9 bases of the junction left unmatched. The CDR3 DNA sequence: TGTGCCATCAGTCGTGGCGGGAGCTTTAAAGAGACCCAGTACTTC. It yields the protein CAISRGGSFKETQYF.

This clonotype was seen many times. The V gene is TRBV6-8, the J gene TRBJ2-7; perhaps TRBD1 as D (6 bases). Germline V gives CDR1 MNHGY, CDR2 SAAAGT. The V end was cut by 6 bases, the J end by 4 bases, with 16 bases between. This CDR3 region has 14 residues. CDR3 nucleotides: TGTGCCAGCAGCTTCCGGGACACCCATTACGAGCAGTACGTC. Encoded protein: CASSFRDTHYEQYV.

This clonotype was seen repeatedly, ten times or more. DNA of the CDR3: TGTGCCAGCAGCTTAGTATTCGGGGGAACTGAAGCTTTCTTT. This codes for CASSLVFGGTEAFF. The rearrangement joins TRBV7-2 to TRBJ1-1; D is perhaps TRBD1 (5 bases). The V gene lost 1 base and the J gene lost 5 bases, with 11 bases spanning the gap. The CDR3 extends over 14 amino acids. Germline V gene lookup returns CDR1 SGHTA and CDR2 FQGNSA.

The chain uses TRBV20-1 and TRBJ2-1; 9 bases match TRBD2. CDR3 length: 15 amino acids. Germline V CDR1 and CDR2: DFQATT, SNEGSKA (reference sequence). Trimming cost V 6 bases and J 4 bases; bases outside gene matches: 10. This CDR3 is CSALLAGADYNEQFF. CDR3 bases: TGCAGTGCCCTTTTAGCGGGGGCGGATTACAATGAGCAGTTCTTC.

In this sample, this clonotype turned up a few times. The gene calls are TRBV28 and TRBJ1-2, with TRBD1 matching 7 bases. V lost 6 bases and J lost 3; bases outside the gene matches: 7. This CDR3 is 14 amino acids long. Germline V gene sequence: CDR1 MDHEN, CDR2 SYDVKM. CDR3 DNA: TGTGCCAGCAGCCCCTCCAGGGGGGACTATGGCTACACCTTC. This encodes CASSPSRGDYGYTF.

This clonotype was detected ten times or more. The rearrangement uses TRBV20-1 and TRBJ1-1; D remains unclear. Germline-derived CDR1 and CDR2 are DFQATT and SNEGSKA (reference sequence). Trimming shortened V by 5 bases and J by 2 bases, and 12 bases separated the two germline ends. The CDR3 loop spans 13 amino acids. The CDR3 DNA reads TGCAGTGCTCCCCGACCGGTTAACACTGAAGCTTTCTTT. This gives the protein CSAPRPVNTEAFF.

This clonotype has a count of ten or more. This chain links TRBV23-1 with TRBJ2-1; D remains unclear. TRBV23-1 is an ORF for which the function is uncertain. The CDR3 loop spans 14 amino acids. The germline V and J ends were trimmed by 0 bases and 5 bases, with 8 bases remaining between them. The CDR3 sequence is CASSQSPGNNEQFF. The CDR3 coding sequence is TGCGCCAGCAGTCAATCGCCAGGAAACAATGAGCAGTTCTTC.

This clonotype was seen ten or more times. V gene TRBV7-6 combines with J gene TRBJ1-2; unclear D gene. The germline V gene encodes CDR1 SGHVS and CDR2 FNYEAQ. The ends were cut back, 5 bases at V and 1 base at J, with 8 bases in the middle. The CDR3 runs to 13 residues. Here the CDR3 reads CASSPSGNYGYTF. CDR3 nucleotide sequence: TGTGCCAGCAGCCCCAGTGGTAACTATGGCTACACCTTC.

J is TRBJ2-1 and V is TRBV20-1, with D perhaps TRBD2 (6 bases). The CDR3 covers 14 residues. The germline CDR1 and CDR2 sequences are DFQATT and SNEGSKA (reference sequence). V was pared by 7 bases and J by 7 bases, with 20 bases between. DNA for the CDR3: TGCAGTGGGGGGTCGGGGGTAGGTGTAAATGAGCAGTTCTTC. Translated, it gives CSGGSGVGVNEQFF.

Many counts were recorded for this clonotype. The gene calls are TRBV7-2 and TRBJ2-1, with a tentative D call TRBD2 (6 bases). The CDR3 loop spans 15 amino acids. V lost 0 bases, J lost 2 bases, and 8 bases lay in between. In germline, CDR1 is SGHTA, CDR2 FQGNSA. Here the CDR3 reads CASSLARGTYNEQFF. The CDR3 nucleotides read TGTGCCAGCAGCTTAGCGCGGGGAACCTACAATGAGCAGTTCTTC.

This clonotype was seen ten or more times. V and J are TRBV28 and TRBJ1-5, with 9 bases fitting TRBD1. Germline loops: CDR1 MDHEN, CDR2 SYDVKM. J was trimmed by 7 bases and V by 4 bases; bases with no gene match: 8. The CDR3 loop spans 15 amino acids. CDR3: CASSSEGQGLQPQHF. CDR3 sequence (DNA): TGTGCCAGCAGTTCCGAAGGACAGGGGTTACAGCCCCAGCATTTT.

Ten or more counts support this clonotype. The chain joins TRBV27 to TRBJ1-5, with D hard to call. Germline-derived CDR1 and CDR2 are MNHEY and SMNVEV (reference sequence). Deletions cut 4 bases from V and 0 bases from J, with 7 bases between. The CDR3 is made up of 14 amino acids. The CDR3 here is CASSSPYSNQPQHF. The CDR3 bases are TGTGCCAGCAGTTCGCCTTATAGCAATCAGCCCCAGCATTTT.

This clonotype was detected many times. V usage is TRBV20-1 and J usage is TRBJ2-5; no definite D call. Germline lookup yields CDR1 DFQATT and CDR2 SNEGSKA (reference sequence). This CDR3 is 14 amino acids long. V was trimmed by 0 bases and J by 1 base, leaving 9 bases between them. The CDR3 region is CSARDLVAQETQYF. CDR3 DNA sequence: TGCAGTGCTAGAGATCTGGTCGCCCAAGAGACCCAGTACTTC.